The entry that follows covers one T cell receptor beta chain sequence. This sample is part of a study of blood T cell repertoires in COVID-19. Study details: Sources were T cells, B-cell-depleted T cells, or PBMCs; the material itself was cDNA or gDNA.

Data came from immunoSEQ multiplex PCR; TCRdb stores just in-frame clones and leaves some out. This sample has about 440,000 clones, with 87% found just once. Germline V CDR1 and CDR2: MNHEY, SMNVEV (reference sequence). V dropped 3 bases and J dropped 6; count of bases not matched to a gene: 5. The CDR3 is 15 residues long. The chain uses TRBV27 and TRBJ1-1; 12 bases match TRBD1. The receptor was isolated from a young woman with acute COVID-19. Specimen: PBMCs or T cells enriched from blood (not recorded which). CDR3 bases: TGTGCCAGCAGTTTTCCGGGACAGGGGGCCTCTGAAGCTTTCTTT. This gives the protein CASSFPGQGASEAFF.